These 26 T cell receptor beta chains were sequenced from one sample in a study of T cell repertoires in cytomegalovirus infection. TCRdb re-called the reads through MiXCR, storing one row per CDR3 protein. The sample lists fewer than 200,000 distinct CDR3 sequences; 13% to 15% were seen once. Sequenced input: PBMCs. Every receptor here comes from a human donor in good health (CMV status not recorded). Some clones in this sample may be carry-over from other donors' samples.

This rearrangement joins TRBV5-6 to TRBJ1-3; tentative D call: TRBD1 (5 bases). Between the trimmed V and J ends, which lost 0 bases and 0 bases, there was a span of 13 bases. In germline, CDR1 is SGHDT, CDR2 YYEEEE. This CDR3 contains 17 residues. The CDR3 loop is CASSLARDGYSGNTIYF. In nucleotides, the CDR3 is TGTGCCAGCAGCTTGGCCCGGGACGGGTACTCTGGAAACACCATATATTTT.

Worth noting for this clonotype: A much larger clone differs from this one at a single base, so this may be a read error. The chain links TRBV20-1 to TRBJ1-1, with D perhaps matching TRBD1 (5 bases). The germline gives CDR1 DFQATT, CDR2 SNEGSKA (reference sequence). Trimming cost V 5 bases and J 0 bases, with 13 bases left between them. This CDR3 region has 14 residues. In DNA form, the CDR3 reads TGCAGTGCTGTCAGGGTTTGGATGAACACTGAAGCTTTCTTT. It encodes CSAVRVWMNTEAFF.

V usage is TRBV6-2 or TRBV6-3 and J usage is TRBJ2-1; 12 bases map to TRBD2. V lost 0 bases and J lost 0; bases outside the gene matches: 3. CDR3 length: 18 residues. CDR1 is MNHEY, CDR2 SVGEGT, per germline. CDR3 DNA: TGTGCCAGCAGTTACTCCCCGACTAGCGGGAGCTCCTACAATGAGCAGTTCTTC. Amino acids: CASSYSPTSGSSYNEQFF.

This clonotype was observed a few times. This chain joins TRBV20-1 and TRBJ2-5, with D possibly matching TRBD2 (7 bases). The ends were cut back, 0 bases at V and 5 bases at J, with 16 bases in the middle. Germline-derived CDR1 and CDR2 are DFQATT and SNEGSKA (reference sequence). The CDR3 is 15 residues long. This CDR3 reads CSARDRRGARETQYF. The CDR3 DNA follows: TGCAGTGCTAGAGATCGTCGGGGGGCGAGGGAGACCCAGTACTTC.

This clonotype was seen ten or more times. This chain links TRBV19 with TRBJ2-3; 9 bases map to TRBD1. Trimming at V came to 10 bases and at J to 2 bases, leaving 10 bases not matched to a gene. Looked up from germline, CDR1 is LNHDA and CDR2 is SQIVND (reference sequence). This CDR3 is built from 15 residues. CDR3 sequence (DNA): TGTGCCACCTATTCCGGGACAGGGTACACAGATACGCAGTATTTT. It translates to CATYSGTGYTDTQYF.

Many counts were recorded for this clonotype. CDR3 sequence: CASSNTLQETQYF. DNA for the CDR3: TGTGCCAGCAGCAACACACTCCAAGAGACCCAGTACTTC. The chain links TRBV7-2 to TRBJ2-5, with D hard to call. This CDR3 comprises 13 residues. CDR1 is SGHTA and CDR2 is FQGNSA in the germline V gene. The V end lost 5 bases, the J end lost 1 base, and 8 bases lay between the germline ends.

About this clonotype itself: This may come from a read error, since a much larger clone is one base off. Since the CDR3 does not end with the conserved phenylalanine or tryptophan, this likely comes from a read error. This chain uses TRBV7-6 with TRBJ1-2; D is unclear. V shed 7 bases and J shed 3 bases, with 6 bases lying between them. Germline CDR1 and CDR2: SGHVS and FNYEAQ. CDR3 length: 11 residues. CDR3 amino acids: CASNVYYGYTL. DNA of the CDR3: TGTGCCAGCAACGTTTACTATGGCTACACCTTA.

This clonotype was observed at least ten times. V is TRBV7-8 and J is TRBJ2-7; possibly TRBD2 for D (5 bases). The CDR3 has 13 amino acids. The ends were cut back, 4 bases at V and 1 base at J, with 8 bases in the middle. Germline CDR1 reads SGHVS; CDR2 reads FQNEAQ. CDR3 coding DNA: TGTGCCAGCAGCTCCCGAGGGTCCTACGAGCAGTACTTC. This gives the protein CASSSRGSYEQYF.

In its sample, this clonotype was seen a few times. This chain links TRBV5-1 with TRBJ1-5; D gene ambiguous. CDR1 and CDR2 from the germline V gene are SGHRS and YFSETQ. Between the trimmed V and J ends, which lost 0 bases and 14 bases, there was a span of 12 bases. The CDR3 is 12 residues long. Here the CDR3 DNA reads TGCGCCAGCAGCTTGGATGGAGAAAGAAAGCATTTT. Protein sequence: CASSLDGERKHF.

This clonotype was observed many times. The chain recombines TRBV28 with TRBJ1-1; D is undetermined. Between the trimmed V and J ends, which lost 2 bases and 3 bases, there was a span of 7 bases. In germline, CDR1 is MDHEN, CDR2 SYDVKM. This CDR3 is 13 amino acids long. CDR3 region: CASSLGRDTEAFF. In DNA, the CDR3 is TGTGCCAGCAGTTTAGGGAGGGACACTGAAGCTTTCTTT. The entire variable domain, with the rest obtained from reference TRBV28 and TRBJ1-1, is as follows: DVKVTQSSRYLVKRTGEKVFLECVQDMDHENMFWYRQDPGLGLRLIYFSYDVKMKEKGDIPEGYSVSREKKERFSLILESASTNQTSMYLCASSLGRDTEAFFGQGTRLTVV.

This clonotype was seen a few times. The chain uses TRBV5-5 and TRBJ2-1; no firm D call. Trimming removed 4 bases at V and 3 bases at J, with 11 bases between. Germline V gene lookup returns CDR1 SGHKS and CDR2 YYEKEE (reference sequence). This CDR3 spans 14 amino acids. The CDR3 coding sequence is TGTGCCAGCAGCCCAGAGGTATTCTACAATGAGCAGTTCTTC. Protein: CASSPEVFYNEQFF.

The CDR3 is CSVVGGRTEAFF. The DNA for the CDR3 is TGCAGCGTTGTTGGGGGACGCACTGAAGCTTTCTTT. The genes are TRBV29-1 and TRBJ1-1, with D possibly TRBD1 on 5 matching bases. CDR1 SQVTM and CDR2 ANQGSEA come from the germline V gene. Between the trimmed V and J ends, which lost 4 bases and 4 bases, there was a span of 10 bases. The CDR3 consists of 12 residues.

This clonotype was recorded a few times. This chain uses TRBV7-9 with TRBJ2-7; no reliable D call. Between the trimmed V and J ends, which lost 8 bases and 2 bases, there was a span of 4 bases. This CDR3 is 10 amino acids long. Germline-derived CDR1 and CDR2 are SEHNR and FQNEAQ (reference sequence). CDR3: CASLPYEQYF. The CDR3 coding sequence is TGTGCCAGCCTGCCCTACGAGCAGTACTTC.

The rearrangement uses TRBV5-1 and TRBJ2-1; D might be TRBD2 (6 bases). Germline V lookup: CDR1 SGHRS, CDR2 YFSETQ. Trimming left V 0 bases short and J 9 bases short, with 16 bases between. There are 15 residues in the CDR3. The CDR3 is CASSLAPSAGGEQFF. In nucleotides, the CDR3 is TGCGCCAGCAGCTTGGCCCCCAGCGCCGGGGGTGAGCAGTTCTTC.

The rearrangement links TRBV6-2 or TRBV6-3 to TRBJ2-7; 8 bases match TRBD1. Germline V CDR1 and CDR2: MNHEY, SVGEGT. The CDR3 runs 15 residues. V lost 2 bases to trimming and J lost 3 bases; unmatched junction nucleotides: 6. CDR3 region: CASSYADREGYEQYF. The CDR3 nucleotides read TGTGCCAGCAGTTACGCGGACAGGGAAGGCTACGAGCAGTACTTC.

This sequence joins TRBV20-1 and TRBJ2-3; no definite D call. The germline CDR1 and CDR2 sequences are DFQATT and SNEGSKA (reference sequence). This CDR3 spans 15 amino acids. Between the trimmed V and J ends, which lost 0 bases and 0 bases, there was a span of 10 bases. The CDR3 DNA reads TGCAGTGCTAGAGATGGACGGGCAAGCACAGATACGCAGTATTTT. Amino acid sequence: CSARDGRASTDTQYF.

This clonotype was observed many times. This chain joins TRBV7-2 and TRBJ1-2; D is possibly TRBD1 (6 bases). The CDR3 loop spans 17 amino acids. Trimming pared 5 bases from V and 3 bases from J, leaving 22 bases between. Germline CDR1 reads SGHTA; CDR2 reads FQGNSA. The chain's CDR3 is CASSAGGGPPADYGYTF. CDR3 in DNA: TGTGCCAGCAGCGCCGGGGGGGGGCCTCCAGCTGACTATGGCTACACCTTC.

This clonotype occurred many times. This chain joins TRBV7-6 and TRBJ2-3; D ambiguous. The CDR3 sequence is 15 residues long. Germline CDR1 reads SGHVS; CDR2 reads FNYEAQ. Trimming removed 4 bases from V and 2 bases from J, with 13 bases in between. CDR3 amino acids: CASSSFPTLTDTQYF. DNA of the CDR3: TGTGCCAGCAGCTCTTTCCCCACCCTCACAGATACGCAGTATTTT. Full variable domain (rest looked up from reference TRBV7-6 and TRBJ2-3): GAGVSQSPRYKVTKRGQDVALRCDPISGHVSLYWYRQALGQGPEFLTYFNYEAQQDKSGLPNDRFSAERPEGSISTLTIQRTEQRDSAMYRCASSSFPTLTDTQYFGPGTRLTVL.

The CDR3 is CASSITEGAAQPQHF. The CDR3 coding sequence is TGTGCCAGTAGTATAACCGAGGGGGCGGCTCAGCCCCAGCATTTT. The J gene is TRBJ1-5, the V gene TRBV19; the match to TRBD1 covers 7 bases. Germline lookup yields CDR1 LNHDA and CDR2 SQIVND (reference sequence). After removal of 2 bases from V and 6 bases from J, the junction contained 7 bases not matched to a gene. This CDR3 is built from 15 residues.

The rearrangement links TRBV20-1 to TRBJ2-3, with TRBD2 matching 12 bases. This CDR3 has 16 residues. Germline CDR1 is DFQATT and CDR2 is SNEGSKA (reference sequence). Germline trimming cut 1 base from V and 4 bases from J; bases unmatched to any gene: 6. The DNA for the CDR3 is TGCAGTGCTAGAGGTAGTCTAGCGGGGGGGTCAGATACGCAGTATTTT. Residues: CSARGSLAGGSDTQYF.

The chain joins TRBV11-2 to TRBJ1-1; no definite D call. This CDR3 is built from 14 residues. V lost 0 bases to trimming and J lost 5 bases, with 10 bases between them. From germline, CDR1 is SGHAT and CDR2 FQNNGV. The CDR3 sequence is CASSLDLAVTEAFF. CDR3 in DNA: TGTGCCAGCAGCTTAGATCTGGCAGTAACTGAAGCTTTCTTT. Full variable domain (remainder filled in from reference TRBV11-2 and TRBJ1-1): EAGVAQSPRYKIIEKRQSVAFWCNPISGHATLYWYQQILGQGPKLLIQFQNNGVVDDSQLPKDRFSAERLKGVDSTLKIQPAKLEDSAVYLCASSLDLAVTEAFFGQGTRLTVV.

The CDR3 nucleotides are TGTGCCAGCTCACACTCGGGACAGGGTTCCTACGAGCAGTACTTC. It translates to CASSHSGQGSYEQYF. V usage is TRBV18 and J usage is TRBJ2-7, with 9 bases aligning to TRBD1. Germline V CDR1 and CDR2: KGHSH, LQKENI. The CDR3 sequence is 15 residues long. The V and J ends lost 4 bases and 1 base, in that order; junction bases with no gene match: 5. The whole variable domain, remainder taken from reference TRBV18 and TRBJ2-7, is NAGVMQNPRHLVRRRGQEARLRCSPMKGHSHVYWYRQLPEEGLKFMVYLQKENIIDESGMPKERFSAEFPKEGPSILRIQQVVRGDSAAYFCASSHSGQGSYEQYFGPGTRLTVT.

This rearrangement joins TRBV5-1 to TRBJ2-7; 10 nucleotides line up with TRBD1. Trimming took 4 bases from V and 2 from J; bases not matched to a gene: 3. Germline CDR1 reads SGHRS; CDR2 reads YFSETQ. The CDR3 contains 14 residues. The CDR3 loop is CASSIGQGAYEQYF. The DNA of the CDR3 is TGCGCCAGCAGCATAGGACAGGGGGCCTACGAGCAGTACTTC.

This chain joins TRBV19 and TRBJ2-1; the match to TRBD2 covers 12 bases. Germline CDR1 is LNHDA and CDR2 is SQIVND (reference sequence). The CDR3 has 15 residues. V lost 8 bases, J lost 9 bases, and 11 bases stayed unmatched. The DNA for the CDR3 is TGTGCCAGTCGTCTAGCGGGAGGGCCTGGGAGTGAGCAGTTCTTC. Translated, it gives CASRLAGGPGSEQFF.

In this sample, this clonotype turned up many times. This chain joins TRBV7-3 and TRBJ2-1; 7 bases are a match to TRBD1. Germline V CDR1 and CDR2: SGHTA, FQGTGA. The CDR3 consists of 13 residues. Losses at the gene ends were 5 bases for V and 4 bases for J; bases not matched to a gene: 2. The CDR3 sequence is CASSPDRYNEQFF. Here the CDR3 DNA reads TGTGCCAGCAGCCCGGACAGGTACAATGAGCAGTTCTTC.

This clonotype was observed at least ten times. V gene TRBV2 combines with J gene TRBJ2-7; 11 nucleotides line up with TRBD1. Germline CDR1 reads SNHLY; CDR2 reads FYNNEI. Losses at the gene ends were 6 bases for V and 5 bases for J; bases not matched to a gene: 9. CDR3 length equals 15 residues. The CDR3 here is CASREPGQGDHEQYF. The CDR3 bases are TGTGCCAGCAGGGAGCCGGGACAGGGGGACCACGAGCAGTACTTC.